This T cell receptor beta chain appears in the sequencing data of a study of blood T cells in healthy people across ages. About the study: Through template switching, about one barcoded beta molecule was captured per two T cells, as measured in model experiments. Study results and limitations: Age brought a roughly linear fall in TCR beta diversity measured per million T cells.

With a J-beta primer mix and a sample-barcoded 5' primer, a second PCR ran about 7 to 11 cycles. Via MiXCR, TCRdb re-called the 5' RACE reads, giving one row per CDR3 protein. The table shows roughly 1.9 million distinct CDR3 sequences, with around 42% occurring only once. As to this clonotype: Its antigen is unknown.

There are 13 residues in the CDR3. V lost 3 bases, J lost 4 bases, and 6 bases lay in between. This TCR derives from a human donor in good health. The chain links TRBV12-3 or TRBV12-4 to TRBJ2-2; D unclear. The sequencing input was blood. The CDR3 DNA reads TGTGCCAGCAGTTTGAAGGGCACCGGGGAGCTGTTTTTT. Translated, it gives CASSLKGTGELFF.